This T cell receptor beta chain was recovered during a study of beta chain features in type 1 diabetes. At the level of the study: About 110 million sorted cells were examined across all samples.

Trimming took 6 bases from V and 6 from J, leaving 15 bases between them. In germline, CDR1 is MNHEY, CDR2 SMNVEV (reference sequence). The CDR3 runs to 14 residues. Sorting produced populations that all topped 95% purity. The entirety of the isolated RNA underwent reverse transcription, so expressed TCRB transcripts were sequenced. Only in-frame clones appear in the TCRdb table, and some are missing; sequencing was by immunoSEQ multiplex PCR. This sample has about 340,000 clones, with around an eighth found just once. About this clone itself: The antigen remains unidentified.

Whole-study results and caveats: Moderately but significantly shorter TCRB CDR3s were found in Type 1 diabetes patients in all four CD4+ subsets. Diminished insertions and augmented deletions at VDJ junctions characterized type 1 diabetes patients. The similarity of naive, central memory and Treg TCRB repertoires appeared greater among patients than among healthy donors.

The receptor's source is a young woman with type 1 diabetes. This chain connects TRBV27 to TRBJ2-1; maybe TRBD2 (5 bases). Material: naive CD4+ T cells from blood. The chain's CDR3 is CASRASGTINEQFF. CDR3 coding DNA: TGTGCCAGCAGGGCCTCGGGAACCATCAATGAGCAGTTCTTC.